This passage covers 3 T cell receptor beta chains from one sample sequenced in a study of cytotoxic CD8 clonotypes in ibrutinib-treated CLL. Measured with immunoSEQ multiplex PCR; TCRdb has only the in-frame clones, and not every one. In the table there are some 290,000 clones, almost 80% of which are singletons. The specimen was PBMCs, collected before ibrutinib treatment. All receptors derive from a human donor with chronic lymphocytic leukemia.

The chain recombines TRBV2 with TRBJ2-7; 7 nucleotides line up with TRBD1. From germline, CDR1 is SNHLY and CDR2 FYNNEI. J was trimmed by 0 bases and V by 10 bases; bases with no gene match: 9. This CDR3 has 14 residues. The CDR3 spells CATQGTASSYEQYF. The DNA for the CDR3 is TGTGCCACCCAGGGGACAGCAAGCTCCTACGAGCAGTACTTC.

The table lists this clone with a count of one. The CDR3 sequence: CASSQSVGAGYSEKLFF. DNA for the CDR3: TGTGCCAGCAGCCAGTCGGTTGGGGCAGGGTATAGCGAAAAACTGTTTTTT. The genes are TRBV9 and TRBJ1-4, with a tentative D call TRBD1 (5 bases). The CDR3 runs 17 residues. Germline lookup yields CDR1 SGDLS and CDR2 YYNGEE. V was cut by 4 bases and J by 8 bases, with 24 bases left in between. The variable domain in full, with the rest retrieved from reference TRBV9 and TRBJ1-4, is DSGVTQTPKHLITATGQRVTLRCSPRSGDLSVYWYQQSLDQGLQFLIQYYNGEERAKGNILERFSAQQFPDLHSELNLSSLELGDSALYFCASSQSVGAGYSEKLFFGSGTQLSVL.

As to this clone: Within the sample, other DNA sequences also encode this same CDR3. J is TRBJ2-3 and V is TRBV6-5; maybe TRBD2 (5 bases). The CDR3 consists of 13 residues. V gave up 0 bases and J gave up 6 bases, with 7 bases separating them. Germline V gives CDR1 MNHEY, CDR2 SVGAGI. The CDR3 DNA is TGTGCCAGCAGTTACTCACGGGGTGATACGCAGTATTTT. Encoded protein: CASSYSRGDTQYF.